What follows is one TCR beta chain and its context. The germline gene is not matched at one end of the junction; a read error may be the cause. The sample comes from a study of type 1 and type 2 diabetes patients. Germline loops: CDR1 LGHNA, CDR2 YNFKEQ. The CDR3 runs to 15 residues. The PCR template was genomic DNA. Multiplex PCR with 30 forward and 13 reverse primers amplified the TCR beta CDR3. One entry per CDR3 protein results from TCRdb running MiXCR on the multiplex PCR reads. The sample records fewer than 350,000 distinct CDR3 sequences, 47% being singletons. The material sequenced was peripheral blood mononuclear cells (PBMCs). The clonotype originates from a man aged 18-30 years with type 2 diabetes. The rearrangement joins TRBV4-2 to TRBJ2-2; D is unresolved. The CDR3 loop reads CASSQSEIFTGELFF. DNA for the CDR3: TGTGCTAGCAGCCAATCAGAAATCTTCACCGGGGAGCTGTTTTTT.